The 25 T cell receptor beta chains below were found in one sample sequenced in a study of STAT5B mutations in CD4+ large granular lymphocyte leukemia. Profiled with immunoSEQ multiplex PCR; TCRdb holds only in-frame clones, not every one. The sample records around 33,000 clones, roughly 65% being singletons. Source material: CD4+ T cells from blood buffy coats. Source of these receptors: a human donor in good health.

This clone came up a few times. J is TRBJ2-5 and V is TRBV28, with D possibly matching TRBD2 (5 bases). The CDR3 length is 12 residues. CDR1 and CDR2 from the germline V gene are MDHEN and SYDVKM. Trimming removed 6 bases from V and 2 bases from J, with 7 bases in between. The CDR3: CASSRGQETQYF. The CDR3 coding sequence is TGTGCCAGCAGCCGAGGGCAAGAGACCCAGTACTTC.

This sequence joins TRBV6-5 and TRBJ2-3; 7 bases match TRBD2. The junction had 0 bases not matched to a gene; V was cut back by 2 bases and J by 1 base. The CDR3 is 14 amino acids. CDR1 is MNHEY, CDR2 SVGAGI, per germline. The CDR3 bases are TGTGCCAGCAGTTACGCGGGGGGCACAGATACGCAGTATTTT. Translation: CASSYAGGTDTQYF.

The CDR3 is CASSPKSGNTEAFF. DNA for the CDR3: TGTGCCAGCAGCCCTAAATCGGGTAACACTGAAGCTTTCTTT. The chain combines TRBV5-5 with TRBJ1-1; D call uncertain. V lost 4 bases and J lost 2, with 12 bases in between. CDR3 length equals 14 residues. The germline gives CDR1 SGHKS, CDR2 YYEKEE (reference sequence).

The chain links TRBV5-1 to TRBJ1-2; 7 bases fit TRBD1. Germline V gene data show CDR1 as SGHRS and CDR2 as YFSETQ. The CDR3 extends over 14 amino acids. V dropped 0 bases and J dropped 8; count of bases not matched to a gene: 7. CDR3 sequence reads: CASSLGDSLGGYTF. For the CDR3, the DNA is TGCGCCAGCAGCTTGGGGGACAGCCTTGGGGGCTACACCTTC.

The chain has TRBV5-8 and TRBJ2-3; D perhaps matches TRBD2 (6 bases). The CDR3 loop spans 16 amino acids. Trimming removed 0 bases at V and 3 bases at J, with 14 bases between. Germline CDR1 reads SGHTS; CDR2 reads YDEGEE. CDR3 loop: CASSLGAWAGTDTQYF. CDR3 bases: TGTGCCAGCAGCTTGGGGGCCTGGGCGGGGACAGATACGCAGTATTTT.

The chain recombines TRBV14 with TRBJ2-3; the match to TRBD2 covers 11 bases. The CDR3 length is 17 residues. V gave up 4 bases and J gave up 2 bases; unmatched junction bases: 8. Looked up from germline, CDR1 is SGHDN and CDR2 is FVKESK. This chain's CDR3 is CASSPFSGGGSTDTQYF. CDR3 bases: TGTGCCAGCAGCCCTTTTAGCGGGGGGGGATCCACAGATACGCAGTATTTT. Combining the CDR3 with reference TRBV14 and TRBJ2-3 gives the whole variable domain EAGVTQFPSHSVIEKGQTVTLRCDPISGHDNLYWYRRVMGKEIKFLLHFVKESKQDESGMPNNRFLAERTGGTYSTLKVQPAELEDSGVYFCASSPFSGGGSTDTQYFGPGTRLTVL.

This clone has just a few counts. At one end the junction does not follow the germline gene, possibly because of a read error. The chain links TRBV7-9 to TRBJ1-4, with 7 bases matching TRBD1. The CDR3 covers 13 residues. Germline CDR1 is SEHNR and CDR2 is FQNEAQ (reference sequence). CDR3 coding DNA: TGTGCCAGCAGCAGGCCGGGACAGCGGTTTCCCCATTTT. Translating it yields CASSRPGQRFPHF.

The chain recombines TRBV7-9 with TRBJ1-1; TRBD1 aligns across 7 bases. CDR1 is SEHNR, CDR2 FQNEAQ, per germline (reference sequence). The V and J ends lost 4 bases and 4 bases, in that order; junction bases with no gene match: 12. CDR3 length: 16 residues. The CDR3 region has the DNA TGTGCCAGCAGCTCAATGGCAGACAGGGTTGGCACTGAAGCTTTCTTT. Translating it yields CASSSMADRVGTEAFF.

V is TRBV5-1 and J is TRBJ2-1, with D maybe TRBD2 (6 bases). V lost 7 bases and J 9 bases, leaving 20 bases between the germline ends. The CDR3 is made up of 14 amino acids. From germline, CDR1 is SGHRS and CDR2 YFSETQ. CDR3 loop: CASQPAGGTGEQFF. The CDR3 bases are TGCGCCAGCCAACCTGCGGGCGGGACCGGTGAGCAGTTCTTC.

The chain links TRBV7-8 to TRBJ1-2; a weak D match, TRBD1 (5 bases). CDR1 and CDR2 from the germline V gene are SGHVS and FQNEAQ. V was clipped by 3 bases and J by 3 bases, with 5 bases between them. CDR3 length equals 12 residues. The DNA of the CDR3 is TGTGCCAGCAGCTTGGGGGACTATGGCTACACCTTC. Its translation: CASSLGDYGYTF.

The rearrangement joins TRBV10-3 to TRBJ2-5; a possible D gene is TRBD2 (6 bases). CDR1 ENHRY and CDR2 SYGVKD come from the germline V gene. The CDR3 spans 13 residues. The V end lost 3 bases, the J end lost 5 bases, and 10 bases lay between the germline ends. This CDR3 is CAISERGWETQYF. CDR3 nucleotides: TGTGCCATCAGTGAACGGGGGTGGGAGACCCAGTACTTC.

In this sample, this clone turned up once. This chain connects TRBV9 to TRBJ2-3, with 15 bases that match TRBD2. The CDR3 is 17 amino acids. CDR1 is SGDLS and CDR2 is YYNGEE in the germline V gene. V was clipped by 4 bases and J by 1 base; unmatched bases: 4. The CDR3, as DNA: TGTGCCAGCAGCTGGGGACTAGCGGGGGGCGGCACAGATACGCAGTATTTT. Protein sequence: CASSWGLAGGGTDTQYF.

The chain combines TRBV4-1 with TRBJ2-7, with 8 bases matching TRBD2. The CDR3 totals 15 residues. Trimming at V came to 4 bases and at J to 0 bases, leaving 5 bases not matched to a gene. The germline V gene encodes CDR1 MGHRA and CDR2 YSYEKL. The CDR3 region has the DNA TGCGCCAGCAGCCCGGGACTAGGCAGCTCCTACGAGCAGTACTTC. Its translation is CASSPGLGSSYEQYF.

The rearrangement links TRBV9 to TRBJ2-3; 12 bases line up with TRBD2. This CDR3 contains 15 residues. With 4 bases clipped from V and 1 base from J, the junction kept 1 base outside the gene matches. Germline values: CDR1 SGDLS, CDR2 YYNGEE. This CDR3 is CASSRTSGGTDTQYF. For the CDR3, the DNA is TGTGCCAGCAGCAGGACTAGCGGGGGCACAGATACGCAGTATTTT. Together with reference TRBV9 and TRBJ2-3, the CDR3 gives the full variable domain: DSGVTQTPKHLITATGQRVTLRCSPRSGDLSVYWYQQSLDQGLQFLIQYYNGEERAKGNILERFSAQQFPDLHSELNLSSLELGDSALYFCASSRTSGGTDTQYFGPGTRLTVL.

The chain carries TRBV20-1 and TRBJ1-2; tentative D call: TRBD1 (6 bases). CDR3 length equals 11 residues. Trimming cost V 7 bases and J 7 bases, with 13 bases left between them. Germline V CDR1 and CDR2: DFQATT, SNEGSKA (reference sequence). The chain's CDR3 is CSVLGGAGYTF. In nucleotides, the CDR3 is TGCAGTGTCCTGGGGGGGGCTGGCTACACCTTC.

This chain joins TRBV4-2 and TRBJ2-3; TRBD2 matches 11 bases. V shed 3 bases, J shed 2 bases, and the junction held 10 bases outside the gene matches. This CDR3 has 18 residues. The germline CDR1 and CDR2 sequences are LGHNA and YNFKEQ. The DNA of the CDR3 is TGTGCCAGCAGCCAGGATAGCGGGGGGGCTGCTTACACAGATACGCAGTATTTT. This gives the protein CASSQDSGGAAYTDTQYF.

The DNA of the CDR3 is TGTGCCTGGAACGGACGACTTAATTCACCCCTCCACTTT. The encoded protein is CAWNGRLNSPLHF. The chain couples TRBV30 to TRBJ1-6; D call uncertain. This CDR3 spans 13 amino acids. Trimming cost V 4 bases and J 6 bases, with 10 bases left between them. Germline CDR1 and CDR2: GTSNPN and SVGIG (reference sequence).

This clone came up a few times. V usage is TRBV7-2 and J usage is TRBJ1-5, with TRBD1 as a possible D gene (5 bases). Germline CDR1 SGHTA, CDR2 FQGNSA. V was shortened by 5 bases and J by 2 bases, with 10 bases between the two germline ends. This CDR3 has 14 residues. CDR3 sequence: CASSADRGNQPQHF. DNA for the CDR3: TGTGCCAGCAGCGCCGACAGAGGCAATCAGCCCCAGCATTTT.

The V call is TRBV29-1, the J call TRBJ2-7, with D possibly being TRBD2 (6 bases). This CDR3 has 13 residues. Between the trimmed V and J ends, which lost 0 bases and 5 bases, there was a span of 11 bases. CDR1 is SQVTM, CDR2 ANQGSEA, per germline. The CDR3 DNA reads TGCAGCGTTGAAGATCGTCGGGGGAACGAGCAGTACTTC. As protein: CSVEDRRGNEQYF.

This clone was recorded only once. The chain combines TRBV6-5 with TRBJ2-7; D gene unclear. The CDR3 runs 15 residues. Per germline, CDR1 MNHEY and CDR2 SVGAGI. V dropped 0 bases and J dropped 4 bases, with 13 bases sitting between them. CDR3: CASSYSGYSTYEQYF. CDR3 coding DNA: TGTGCCAGCAGTTACTCTGGGTACTCAACATACGAGCAGTACTTC.

This chain joins TRBV11-2 and TRBJ2-7; TRBD2 is a possible D gene (5 bases). CDR1 and CDR2 (germline): SGHAT, FQNNGV. The CDR3 length is 16 residues. V shed 4 bases and J shed 6 bases, with 22 bases lying between them. The CDR3 region has the DNA TGTGCCAGCAGCTCCACCCCCGGGTCCACGGGATCCGAGCAGTACTTC. Protein sequence: CASSSTPGSTGSEQYF.

The rearrangement uses TRBV29-1 and TRBJ2-4, with 14 positions matching TRBD2. The CDR3 loop spans 17 amino acids. CDR1 and CDR2 from the germline V gene are SQVTM and ANQGSEA. Trimming took 4 bases from V and 9 from J; bases not matched to a gene: 14. The CDR3 coding sequence is TGCAGCGTTGTGGGGGGACTAGCGGGGGCCAGGCTTCTCATTCAGTACTTC. As protein: CSVVGGLAGARLLIQYF.

V and J are TRBV13 and TRBJ1-1; D is perhaps TRBD1 (6 bases). Trimming pared 4 bases from V and 4 bases from J, leaving 13 bases between. CDR1 is PRHDT, CDR2 FYEKMQ, per germline (reference sequence). The CDR3 extends over 14 amino acids. CDR3 coding DNA: TGTGCCAGCAGCTCTATAACAGGGTTCACTGAAGCTTTCTTT. Residues: CASSSITGFTEAFF.

The gene calls are TRBV30 and TRBJ2-3; D gene uncertain. Germline loops: CDR1 GTSNPN, CDR2 SVGIG (reference sequence). The germline V and J ends were trimmed by 2 bases and 4 bases, with 10 bases remaining between them. CDR3 length: 13 residues. The CDR3 coding sequence is TGTGCCTGGAGTTCCCTCCGCCCAGATACGCAGTATTTT. Translated, it gives CAWSSLRPDTQYF.

The chain combines TRBV9 with TRBJ2-3; weak D call: TRBD2 (6 bases). Germline V lookup: CDR1 SGDLS, CDR2 YYNGEE. This CDR3 has 16 amino acids. V lost 3 bases to trimming and J lost 0 bases, with 14 bases between them. The CDR3 bases are TGTGCCAGCAGCGCCGGGACTCTTGCTAGCACAGATACGCAGTATTTT. It codes for CASSAGTLASTDTQYF.